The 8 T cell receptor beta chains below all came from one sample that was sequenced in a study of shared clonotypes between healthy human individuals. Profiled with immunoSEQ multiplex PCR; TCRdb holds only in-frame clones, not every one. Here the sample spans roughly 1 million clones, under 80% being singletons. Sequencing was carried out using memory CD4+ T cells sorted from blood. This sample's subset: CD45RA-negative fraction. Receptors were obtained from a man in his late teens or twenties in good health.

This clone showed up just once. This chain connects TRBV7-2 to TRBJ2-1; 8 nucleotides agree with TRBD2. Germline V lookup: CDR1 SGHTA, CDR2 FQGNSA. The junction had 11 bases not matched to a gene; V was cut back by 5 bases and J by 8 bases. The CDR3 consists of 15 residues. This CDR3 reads CASSQKTGLVHEQFF. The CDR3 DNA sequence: TGTGCCAGCAGCCAAAAAACGGGACTAGTGCATGAGCAGTTCTTC.

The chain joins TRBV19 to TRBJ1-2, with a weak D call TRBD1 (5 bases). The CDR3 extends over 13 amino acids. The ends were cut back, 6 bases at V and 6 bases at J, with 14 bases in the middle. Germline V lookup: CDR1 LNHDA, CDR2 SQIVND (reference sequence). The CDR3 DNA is TGTGCCAGTAGCCCCGGGGCCGGGGATGGCTACACCTTC. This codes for CASSPGAGDGYTF.

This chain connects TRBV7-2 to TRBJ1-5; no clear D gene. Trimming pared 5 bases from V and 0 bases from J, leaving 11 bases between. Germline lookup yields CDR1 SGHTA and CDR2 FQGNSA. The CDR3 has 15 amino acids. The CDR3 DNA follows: TGTGCCAGCAGCCGTTCTTATGATAGCAATCAGCCCCAGCATTTT. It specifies CASSRSYDSNQPQHF. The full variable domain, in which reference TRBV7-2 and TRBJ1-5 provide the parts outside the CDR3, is GAGVSQSPSNKVTEKGKDVELRCDPISGHTALYWYRQSLGQGLEFLIYFQGNSAPDKSGLPSDRFSAERTGGSVSTLTIQRTQQEDSAVYLCASSRSYDSNQPQHFGDGTRLSIL.

CDR3 loop: CASTRTVALYEQYF. CDR3 sequence (DNA): TGTGCCAGCACTAGGACAGTAGCCCTCTACGAGCAGTACTTC. This sequence joins TRBV6-1 and TRBJ2-7; perhaps TRBD1 as D (6 bases). V was cut by 7 bases and J by 3 bases, with 16 bases left in between. Germline CDR1 MNHNS, CDR2 SASEGT. This CDR3 spans 14 amino acids.

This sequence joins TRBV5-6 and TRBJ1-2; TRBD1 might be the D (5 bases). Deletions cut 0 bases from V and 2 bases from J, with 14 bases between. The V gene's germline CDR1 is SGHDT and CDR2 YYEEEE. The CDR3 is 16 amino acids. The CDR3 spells CASSLGGQGLNYGYTF. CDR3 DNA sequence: TGTGCCAGCAGCTTGGGGGGCCAGGGCCTCAACTATGGCTACACCTTC.

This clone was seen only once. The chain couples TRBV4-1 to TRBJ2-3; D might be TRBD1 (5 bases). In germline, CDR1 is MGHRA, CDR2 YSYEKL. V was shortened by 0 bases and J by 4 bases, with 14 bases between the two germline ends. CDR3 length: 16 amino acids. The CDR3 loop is CASSQDYRGTADTQYF. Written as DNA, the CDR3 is TGCGCCAGCAGCCAAGATTATAGGGGTACGGCAGATACGCAGTATTTT.

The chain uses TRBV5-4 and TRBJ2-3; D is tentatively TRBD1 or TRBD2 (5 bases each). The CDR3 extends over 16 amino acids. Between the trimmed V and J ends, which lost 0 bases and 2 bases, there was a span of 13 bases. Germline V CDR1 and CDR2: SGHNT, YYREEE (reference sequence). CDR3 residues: CASSLVVGGVTDTQYF. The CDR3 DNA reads TGTGCCAGCAGCTTGGTGGTTGGGGGAGTCACAGATACGCAGTATTTT.

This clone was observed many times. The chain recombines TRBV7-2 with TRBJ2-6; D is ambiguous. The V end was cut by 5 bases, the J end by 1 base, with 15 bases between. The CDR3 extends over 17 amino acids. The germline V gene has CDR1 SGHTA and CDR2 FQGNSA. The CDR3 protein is CASSPRFLRSGANVLTF. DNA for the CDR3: TGTGCCAGCAGCCCCCGGTTCTTACGTTCTGGGGCCAACGTCCTGACTTTC. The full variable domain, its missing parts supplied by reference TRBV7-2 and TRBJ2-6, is GAGVSQSPSNKVTEKGKDVELRCDPISGHTALYWYRQSLGQGLEFLIYFQGNSAPDKSGLPSDRFSAERTGGSVSTLTIQRTQQEDSAVYLCASSPRFLRSGANVLTFGAGSRLTVL.